These 14 T cell receptor beta chains were sequenced from one sample in a study of monozygotic twins with inflammatory bowel disease. TCRdb re-called the 5' RACE reads, yielding one record per CDR3 amino acid sequence without DNA. The table for this sample gives nearly 450,000 distinct CDR3 sequences. Sequenced material: blood. The source of these receptors is a human donor with ulcerative colitis or Crohn's disease, or a healthy co-twin of an affected twin (not recorded which).

This chain links TRBV4-1 with TRBJ1-2; TCRdb's D call, TRBD1, is unchecked because there is no DNA. The CDR3 length is 16 residues. Per the germline V gene, CDR1 is MGHRA and CDR2 is YSYEKL. The CDR3 loop reads CASSQEGSRGQGGYTF.

The chain links TRBV29-1 to TRBJ2-1; no DNA is available, so the TRBD2 call from TCRdb remains unchecked. This CDR3 region has 14 residues. Looked up from germline, CDR1 is SQVTM and CDR2 is ANQGSEA. The CDR3 here is CSVVRGGGNNEQFF.

The chain employs TRBV18 and TRBJ2-2. The CDR3 runs 11 residues. Germline loops: CDR1 KGHSH, CDR2 LQKENI. The CDR3 protein is CASSPAGELFF.

The gene calls are TRBV5-1 and TRBJ2-7; TCRdb selects TRBD1, and the lack of DNA leaves this call unchecked. The V gene's germline CDR1 is SGHRS and CDR2 YFSETQ. The CDR3 sequence is 14 residues long. CDR3 sequence: CASSGTGGSYEQYF.

The CDR3 reads CSVVSGHTNTEAFF. The chain joins TRBV29-1 to TRBJ1-1; TCRdb's D call of TRBD1 is untestable without DNA. This CDR3 has 14 residues. Germline V gene lookup returns CDR1 SQVTM and CDR2 ANQGSEA.

The CDR3 region is CSAIGRGGAYEQYF. The gene calls are TRBV20-1 and TRBJ2-7; the TCRdb D gene call, TRBD2, has no DNA to confirm it. The CDR3 covers 14 residues. CDR1 is DFQATT and CDR2 is SNEGSKA in the germline V gene (reference sequence).

This chain connects TRBV5-1 to TRBJ1-1. The CDR3 has 13 residues. Germline CDR1 reads SGHRS; CDR2 reads YFSETQ. CDR3 loop: CASSLGPAGEAFF.

V and J are TRBV6-5 and TRBJ2-1; TCRdb's D gene call, TRBD1, goes unchecked for lack of DNA. The CDR3 has 15 amino acids. The germline V gene has CDR1 MNHEY and CDR2 SVGAGI. CDR3 residues: CASSYGQGALGEQFF.

V is TRBV7-2 and J is TRBJ2-7; TCRdb returns TRBD1, unconfirmable since there is no DNA. From germline, CDR1 is SGHTA and CDR2 FQGNSA. The CDR3 spans 11 residues. CDR3 sequence: CASGSHYEQYF.

This chain links TRBV18 with TRBJ1-1. The CDR3 consists of 14 residues. Germline CDR1 is KGHSH and CDR2 is LQKENI. The CDR3 loop reads CASSPSGVNTEAFF.

The gene calls are TRBV7-2 and TRBJ2-1; without DNA, the TCRdb call of TRBD1 cannot be checked. The CDR3 has 15 amino acids. Germline lookup yields CDR1 SGHTA and CDR2 FQGNSA. The CDR3 protein is CASSPQPGESNEQFF.

The chain has TRBV7-6 and TRBJ2-3; absent DNA, TCRdb's TRBD1 call cannot be checked. The CDR3 is 17 amino acids. Looked up from germline, CDR1 is SGHVS and CDR2 is FNYEAQ. The CDR3 sequence is CASSLGGATLSTDTQYF.

The chain recombines TRBV6-1 with TRBJ2-1; with no DNA, the TCRdb D assignment of TRBD2 cannot be verified. CDR1 and CDR2 (germline): MNHNS, SASEGT. The CDR3 is made up of 16 amino acids. The CDR3: CASSTVEAGVDNEQFF.

The chain employs TRBV7-2 and TRBJ2-7; the D call of TRBD2 rests on TCRdb alone, since no DNA is present to check it. The CDR3 is made up of 13 amino acids. The germline V gene has CDR1 SGHTA and CDR2 FQGNSA. This CDR3 reads CASSAWREYEQYF.